A selection of T cell receptor beta chains follows, all from one sample in a study of blood T cells in healthy people across ages. TCRdb fed the 5' RACE reads into MiXCR, producing one record per CDR3 protein. The sample lists some 900,000 distinct CDR3 sequences; roughly 43% were seen once. Sequencing was performed on blood. The source is a young man in good health. The CDR3 runs from the conserved cysteine through the conserved F or W. The D gene is left open where the match is weak.

d_gene: .; j_gene: TRBJ1-4; v_gene: TRBV5-6; CDR3aa: CASRASGEGEKLFF
d_gene: .; j_gene: TRBJ2-3; v_gene: TRBV7-9; CDR3aa: CASSPGSSSTDTQYF
d_gene: TRBD2; j_gene: TRBJ2-1; v_gene: TRBV7-2; CDR3aa: CASRRTVSAGLAGNEQFF
d_gene: .; j_gene: TRBJ1-3; v_gene: TRBV12-3/TRBV12-4; CDR3aa: CASSPTGDSGNTIYF
d_gene: .; j_gene: TRBJ2-7; v_gene: TRBV13; CDR3aa: CASSPGSVHEQYF
d_gene: .; j_gene: TRBJ2-7; v_gene: TRBV27; CDR3aa: CASIDWGRAYEQYF
d_gene: .; j_gene: TRBJ2-1; v_gene: TRBV6-2/TRBV6-3; CDR3aa: CASSFREVVGETQFF
d_gene: TRBD1; j_gene: TRBJ1-1; v_gene: TRBV7-9; CDR3aa: CASSLRTGMNTEAFF
d_gene: .; j_gene: TRBJ2-1; v_gene: TRBV9; CDR3aa: CASSVALLINNEQFF
d_gene: TRBD1; j_gene: TRBJ1-2; v_gene: TRBV2; CDR3aa: CASSEDRENLDGYTF
d_gene: .; j_gene: TRBJ1-5; v_gene: TRBV12-3/TRBV12-4; CDR3aa: CASSFIDQPQHF
d_gene: .; j_gene: TRBJ2-1; v_gene: TRBV6-2/TRBV6-3; CDR3aa: CASSSVRGGEQFF
d_gene: .; j_gene: TRBJ2-5; v_gene: TRBV4-2; CDR3aa: CASSQEATPNQETQYF
d_gene: .; j_gene: TRBJ2-6; v_gene: TRBV5-1; CDR3aa: CASTLRALQLSGANVLTF
d_gene: .; j_gene: TRBJ2-3; v_gene: TRBV7-7; CDR3aa: CASSLGGRGAGVADTQYF
d_gene: TRBD1; j_gene: TRBJ2-7; v_gene: TRBV11-2; CDR3aa: CASSFTAGTDYEQYF
d_gene: .; j_gene: TRBJ2-7; v_gene: TRBV30; CDR3aa: CACSSGALSEQYF
d_gene: .; j_gene: TRBJ1-6; v_gene: TRBV7-9; CDR3aa: CASRGTLAFLHF
d_gene: TRBD2; j_gene: TRBJ2-1; v_gene: TRBV9; CDR3aa: CASSPDLAGYNEQFF
d_gene: .; j_gene: TRBJ2-7; v_gene: TRBV4-3; CDR3aa: CASLRDPYEQYF
d_gene: .; j_gene: TRBJ2-3; v_gene: TRBV3-1; CDR3aa: CASSTAGATTDTQYF
d_gene: .; j_gene: TRBJ1-5; v_gene: TRBV4-2; CDR3aa: CASSQDGRVNQPQHF
d_gene: TRBD1; j_gene: TRBJ1-1; v_gene: TRBV10-3; CDR3aa: CAISEAGQGTDTEAFF
d_gene: TRBD2; j_gene: TRBJ2-1; v_gene: TRBV10-3; CDR3aa: CAIWTSGLNEQFF
d_gene: .; j_gene: TRBJ1-1; v_gene: TRBV5-1; CDR3aa: CASSLEGVSTEAFF
d_gene: .; j_gene: TRBJ1-4; v_gene: TRBV7-8; CDR3aa: CASQGNWGEKLFF
d_gene: TRBD2; j_gene: TRBJ2-3; v_gene: TRBV7-2; CDR3aa: CASSRGLPVTDTQYF
d_gene: TRBD2; j_gene: TRBJ2-3; v_gene: TRBV5-1; CDR3aa: CASSWTGLDTDTQYF
d_gene: TRBD1; j_gene: TRBJ2-1; v_gene: TRBV5-1; CDR3aa: CASSATGGGYNEQFF
d_gene: .; j_gene: TRBJ1-5; v_gene: TRBV5-1; CDR3aa: CASSPEGFQPQHF
d_gene: TRBD1; j_gene: TRBJ1-1; v_gene: TRBV4-1; CDR3aa: CASSPMGQGAYTEAFF
d_gene: .; j_gene: TRBJ1-5; v_gene: TRBV6-1; CDR3aa: CASRGGLAREPQHF
d_gene: .; j_gene: TRBJ2-5; v_gene: TRBV7-9; CDR3aa: CASSLALALQETQYF
d_gene: .; j_gene: TRBJ1-1; v_gene: TRBV5-1; CDR3aa: CASSLNSVMNTEAFF
d_gene: TRBD2; j_gene: TRBJ2-1; v_gene: TRBV5-1; CDR3aa: CASSSLAGGVDSEQFF
d_gene: .; j_gene: TRBJ2-5; v_gene: TRBV20-1; CDR3aa: CSAPGQSQETQYF
d_gene: .; j_gene: TRBJ2-7; v_gene: TRBV25-1; CDR3aa: CASSDPSRTYEQYF
d_gene: TRBD1; j_gene: .; v_gene: TRBV6-5; CDR3aa: CASTQTGQGAGETQYF
d_gene: .; j_gene: TRBJ2-1; v_gene: TRBV4-2; CDR3aa: CASSQERSAEQFF
d_gene: .; j_gene: TRBJ2-3; v_gene: TRBV24-1; CDR3aa: CATSDFRNTDTQYF
d_gene: .; j_gene: TRBJ2-3; v_gene: TRBV6-2/TRBV6-3; CDR3aa: CASEGRSSTQYF
d_gene: .; j_gene: TRBJ1-1; v_gene: TRBV7-2; CDR3aa: CASSLNRANTEAFF
d_gene: .; j_gene: TRBJ2-7; v_gene: TRBV28; CDR3aa: CASNSESYEQYF
d_gene: TRBD2; j_gene: TRBJ2-3; v_gene: TRBV20-1; CDR3aa: CSAIDLARLALADTQYF
d_gene: .; j_gene: TRBJ1-6; v_gene: TRBV4-2; CDR3aa: CASSQTTRAEGSPLHF
d_gene: .; j_gene: TRBJ1-1; v_gene: TRBV19; CDR3aa: CASSIGGGGPEAFF
d_gene: .; j_gene: TRBJ1-4; v_gene: TRBV5-1; CDR3aa: CASSGGGTTHEKLFF
d_gene: .; j_gene: TRBJ1-2; v_gene: TRBV25-1; CDR3aa: CASSEGGLGIYGYTF
d_gene: TRBD2; j_gene: .; v_gene: TRBV20-1; CDR3aa: CSAGDGRPYEQYF
d_gene: TRBD2; j_gene: TRBJ2-1; v_gene: TRBV20-1; CDR3aa: CSARVGLAGNEQFF
d_gene: .; j_gene: TRBJ1-5; v_gene: TRBV20-1; CDR3aa: CSASRGREGNQPQHF
d_gene: .; j_gene: TRBJ2-7; v_gene: TRBV5-1; CDR3aa: CASSLVGTPFYEQYF
d_gene: TRBD2; j_gene: TRBJ2-5; v_gene: TRBV20-1; CDR3aa: CSARGTSVGETQYF
d_gene: .; j_gene: TRBJ2-1; v_gene: TRBV7-9; CDR3aa: CASSSLVGAYNEQFF
d_gene: TRBD1; j_gene: TRBJ2-7; v_gene: TRBV6-1; CDR3aa: CASRIQGAFYEQYF
d_gene: TRBD2; j_gene: TRBJ2-3; v_gene: TRBV19; CDR3aa: CASRWTGGADTQYF
d_gene: .; j_gene: TRBJ2-2; v_gene: TRBV5-1; CDR3aa: CASSLVPGLDTGELFF